This T cell receptor (beta chain) was sequenced during a study of CD8+CD57+ T cells in acquired aplastic anemia. Study-wide context: Mean yield of DNA from sorted CD4+ and CD8+ cells was approximately 3 ug. Whole-study findings and limits: Sharing between patients and controls was observed for 25 to 30 CD8+ CDR3 sequences.

V was cut by 5 bases and J by 3 bases, with 14 bases left in between. This CDR3 spans 15 amino acids. Per germline, CDR1 MGHDK and CDR2 SYGVNS. Investigators profiled TCR beta VDJ and CDR3 from genomic DNA template. A single record per CDR3 protein comes from TCRdb applying MiXCR to the reads. This table holds under 500,000 distinct CDR3 sequences, approximately 32% found once. Patients picked for sequencing had shown CD8+CD57+ cell expansion detected by flow cytometry. Untreated patients provided the blood samples, with no therapy given before sampling. A word on this clonotype: Antigen specificity is unknown.

The V and J genes are TRBV25-1 and TRBJ1-5; D perhaps matches TRBD1 (6 bases). The sequence was collected from a human donor with aplastic anemia. The specimen was sorted CD4+, CD8+, or CD8+CD57+ T cells (not recorded which) from PBMCs. CDR3 protein: CASSPPDRINQPQHF. The CDR3 bases are TGTGCCAGCAGTCCACCTGACAGGATCAATCAGCCCCAGCATTTT.